This entry features one T cell receptor (beta chain) sequence. Its antigen is unidentified. The data derive from a study of cytomegalovirus exposure and HLA in healthy donors. General study points: At a 0.05 false discovery rate, a later analysis found some 17,000 TCR beta sequences to be associated with HLA alleles.

Looked up from germline, CDR1 is SGHNT and CDR2 is YYREEE (reference sequence). This CDR3 region has 15 residues. The J segment lost 7 bases and the V segment lost 5 bases, leaving 8 bases of the junction unmatched. The PCR was carried out with 60 Vbeta primers and 13 Jbeta primers. The protocol was immunoSEQ multiplex PCR, while the TCRdb copy is restricted to in-frame clones and leaves out a portion. Here the sample spans around 200,000 clones, roughly 85% being singletons. The sample was PBMCs. The source of this sequence is a woman aged 50 to 60 in good health and CMV-seronegative. The rearrangement uses TRBV5-4 and TRBJ2-5; the match to TRBD2 covers 13 bases. The CDR3 DNA sequence: TGTGCCAGCAGTATGGGACTAGCGGGGTCCGGGACCCAGTACTTC. Amino acids: CASSMGLAGSGTQYF.